Below, 7 T cell receptor beta chains from the same sample are listed, as sequenced in a study of T cells in Graves' hyperthyroidism and ophthalmopathy. TCR beta CDR3 region amplification was performed from RNA transcripts. HTBI primers were used for first-round RT-PCR of the TCR CDR3. MiXCR, applied by TCRdb to the multiplex PCR reads, yields one record per CDR3 protein. Found here are about 560,000 distinct CDR3 sequences, approximately 44% of them singletons; the top ten hold 8.2%. The sample comprised peripheral blood or thyroid tissue (not recorded which). Receptor source: a woman under 30 with Graves' hyperthyroidism.

The sample holds a few counts of this clonotype. The chain employs TRBV12-3 or TRBV12-4 and TRBJ1-2; no firm D call. The CDR3 has 13 amino acids. V lost 2 bases to trimming and J lost 6 bases, with 10 bases between them. CDR3 bases: TGTGCCAGCAGTTTATCGCTGGGTGATGGCTACACCTTC. It is translated as CASSLSLGDGYTF.

The chain links TRBV15 to TRBJ1-6, with unresolved D. The CDR3 contains 11 residues. V was clipped by 7 bases and J by 14 bases, with 12 bases between them. Germline values: CDR1 LNHNV, CDR2 YYDKDF (reference sequence). The DNA of the CDR3 is TGTGCCACCACCAAACAGTCATCCCTCCACTTT. It encodes CATTKQSSLHF.

This clonotype was counted many times. This rearrangement joins TRBV5-1 to TRBJ1-4; 9 bases agree with TRBD1. Germline V gives CDR1 SGHRS, CDR2 YFSETQ. V gave up 2 bases and J gave up 5 bases; unmatched junction bases: 1. The CDR3 spans 14 residues. CDR3: CASSFGTGNEKLFF. The CDR3 region has the DNA TGCGCCAGCAGCTTCGGGACAGGGAATGAAAAACTGTTTTTT.

The CDR3 loop is CASSFDGLNTEAFF. CDR3 bases: TGTGCCAGCAGCTTTGACGGTTTGAACACTGAAGCTTTCTTT. The chain joins TRBV7-9 to TRBJ1-1; D gene unclear. Trimming cost V 3 bases and J 0 bases, with 8 bases left between them. The germline CDR1 and CDR2 sequences are SEHNR and FQNEAQ (reference sequence). The length of the CDR3 is 14 residues.

The gene calls are TRBV15 and TRBJ2-7, with D tentatively TRBD2 (5 bases). Per germline, CDR1 LNHNV and CDR2 YYDKDF (reference sequence). Deletions cut 3 bases from V and 7 bases from J, with 25 bases between. This CDR3 contains 17 residues. The CDR3 spells CATSSEAQEAAKDEQYF. The CDR3 bases are TGTGCCACCAGCAGTGAAGCGCAGGAGGCAGCCAAGGATGAGCAGTACTTC.

Ten or more counts support this clonotype. The chain employs TRBV7-9 and TRBJ1-1; TRBD1 matches 7 bases. Germline V gives CDR1 SEHNR, CDR2 FQNEAQ (reference sequence). CDR3 size: 15 residues. V was clipped by 1 base and J by 1 base; unmatched bases: 3. CDR3 amino acids: CASSLVDRENTEAFF. DNA for the CDR3: TGTGCCAGCAGCTTAGTCGACAGGGAGAACACTGAAGCTTTCTTT.

This clonotype has at least ten counts. This chain joins TRBV25-1 and TRBJ1-1; D perhaps matches TRBD1 (6 bases). Trimming took off 1 base at V and 4 bases at J, with 13 bases between the two ends. Germline CDR1 reads MGHDK; CDR2 reads SYGVNS. CDR3 length: 15 amino acids. In DNA form, the CDR3 reads TGTGCCAGCAGTGAATCTGGAAGGGGGAGCACTGAAGCTTTCTTT. It is translated as CASSESGRGSTEAFF. Filled out from reference TRBV25-1 and TRBJ1-1, the complete variable domain reads EADIYQTPRYLVIGTGKKITLECSQTMGHDKMYWYQQDPGMELHLIHYSYGVNSTEKGDLSSESTVSRIRTEHFPLTLESARPSHTSQYLCASSESGRGSTEAFFGQGTRLTVV.